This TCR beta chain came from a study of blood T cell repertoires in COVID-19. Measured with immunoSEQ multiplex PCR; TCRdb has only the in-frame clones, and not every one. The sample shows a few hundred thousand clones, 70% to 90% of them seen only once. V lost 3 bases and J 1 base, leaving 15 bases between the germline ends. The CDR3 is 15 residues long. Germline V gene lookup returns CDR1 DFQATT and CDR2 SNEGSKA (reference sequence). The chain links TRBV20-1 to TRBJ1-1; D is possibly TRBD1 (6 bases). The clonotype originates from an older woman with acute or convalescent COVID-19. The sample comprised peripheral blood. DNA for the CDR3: TGCAGTGCTAGTTGGCCAGGGGATAGGAACACTGAAGCTTTCTTT. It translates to CSASWPGDRNTEAFF.